This T cell receptor beta chain appears in the sequencing data of a study of cytomegalovirus exposure and HLA in healthy donors. In regard to this clone: Its antigen remains unknown.

Overall study findings and caveats: As was reported, the HLA-A and HLA-B alleles of most subjects were accurately predicted from TCR beta sequences. Overall, around 150 TCR beta chains were annotated as cytomegalovirus-associated.

PCR amplification relied on 60 Vbeta primers (plus 13 Jbeta primers). Repertoires were generated with immunoSEQ multiplex PCR, while TCRdb's copy carries only in-frame clones and drops some. The sample has under 130,000 clones; 60% to 70% are singletons. The CDR3 has 13 amino acids. Germline V CDR1 and CDR2: MGHRA, YSYEKL. The V end was cut by 0 bases, the J end by 11 bases, with 13 bases between. The sequence came from a man in his thirties or forties in good health and CMV-seropositive. Sequenced: PBMCs. The J gene is TRBJ1-1, the V gene TRBV4-1; D unresolved. The CDR3 reads CASSQDLEGSAFF. DNA of the CDR3: TGCGCCAGCAGCCAAGACTTGGAGGGTTCGGCTTTCTTT.